This T cell receptor (beta chain) emerged from a study of T cell clonotyping in hematopoietic cell transplantation. Data came from immunoSEQ multiplex PCR; TCRdb stores just in-frame clones and leaves some out. This table has about 7,500 clones, around 90% appearing once. Trimming left V 7 bases short and J 4 bases short, with 20 bases between. Germline-derived CDR1 and CDR2 are SGHVS and FNYEAQ. The CDR3 totals 16 residues. Study-level results: Recipient TCR diversity dropped after transplant; expanded clonotypes rose from day 30 to 180. Without cell sorting, CD4 versus CD8 contributions remain unresolved.

Note on this clone: No antigen is known for it.

The input for sequencing was PBMCs, taken 180 days after allogeneic stem cell transplant. The V call is TRBV7-6, the J call TRBJ2-1; D may match TRBD1 or TRBD2 (5 bases each). This clonotype was obtained from a female patient in her forties or fifties who had an allogeneic stem cell transplant from an unrelated donor, so the T cells may come from the graft donor. Some clones in this sample may be carry-over from other donors' samples. CDR3 sequence reads: CASTSDGGSEYNEQFF. The CDR3 DNA reads TGTGCCAGCACCTCGGATGGGGGAAGTGAGTACAATGAGCAGTTCTTC.